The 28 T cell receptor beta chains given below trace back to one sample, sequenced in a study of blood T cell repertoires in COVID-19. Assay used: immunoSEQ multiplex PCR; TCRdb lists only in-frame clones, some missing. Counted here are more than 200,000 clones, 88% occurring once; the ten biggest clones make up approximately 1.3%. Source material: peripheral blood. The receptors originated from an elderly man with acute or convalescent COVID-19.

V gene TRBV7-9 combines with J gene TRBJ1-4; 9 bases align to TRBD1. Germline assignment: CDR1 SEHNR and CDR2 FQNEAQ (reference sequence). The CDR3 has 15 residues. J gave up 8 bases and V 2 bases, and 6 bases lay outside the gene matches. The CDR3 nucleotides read TGTGCCAGCAGCTTAACGGGACAGGGAAGAGAAAAACTGTTTTTT. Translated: CASSLTGQGREKLFF.

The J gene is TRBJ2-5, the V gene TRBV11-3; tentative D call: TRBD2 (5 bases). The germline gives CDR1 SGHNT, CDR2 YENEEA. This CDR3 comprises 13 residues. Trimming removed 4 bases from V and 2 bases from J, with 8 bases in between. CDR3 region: CASSSGVQETQYF. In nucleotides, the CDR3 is TGTGCCAGCAGCTCCGGGGTACAAGAGACCCAGTACTTC.

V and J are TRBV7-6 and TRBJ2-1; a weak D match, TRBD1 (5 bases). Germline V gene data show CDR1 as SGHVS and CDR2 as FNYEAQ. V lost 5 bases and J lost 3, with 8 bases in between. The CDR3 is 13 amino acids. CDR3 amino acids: CASSPTGYNEQFF. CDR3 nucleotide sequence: TGTGCCAGCAGCCCCACAGGCTACAATGAGCAGTTCTTC.

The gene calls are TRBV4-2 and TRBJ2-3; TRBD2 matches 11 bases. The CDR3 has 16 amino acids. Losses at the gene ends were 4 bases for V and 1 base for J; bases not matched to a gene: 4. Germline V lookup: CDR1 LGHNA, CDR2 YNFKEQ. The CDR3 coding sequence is TGTGCCAGCAGCCCACTTAGCGGGGGGGGCACAGATACGCAGTATTTT. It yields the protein CASSPLSGGGTDTQYF.

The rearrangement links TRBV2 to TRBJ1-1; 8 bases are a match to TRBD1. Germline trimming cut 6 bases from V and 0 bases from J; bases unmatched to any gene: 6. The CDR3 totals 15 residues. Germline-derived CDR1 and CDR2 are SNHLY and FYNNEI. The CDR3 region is CASRTGERLNTEAFF. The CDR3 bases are TGTGCCAGCAGGACAGGGGAGAGGCTGAACACTGAAGCTTTCTTT.

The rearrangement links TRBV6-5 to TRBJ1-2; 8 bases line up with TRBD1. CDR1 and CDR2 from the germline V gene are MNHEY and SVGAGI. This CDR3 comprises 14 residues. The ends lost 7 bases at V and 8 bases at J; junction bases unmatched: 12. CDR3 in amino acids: CASTGQGPALGYTF. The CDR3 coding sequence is TGTGCCAGCACCGGACAGGGACCGGCTTTGGGCTACACCTTC.

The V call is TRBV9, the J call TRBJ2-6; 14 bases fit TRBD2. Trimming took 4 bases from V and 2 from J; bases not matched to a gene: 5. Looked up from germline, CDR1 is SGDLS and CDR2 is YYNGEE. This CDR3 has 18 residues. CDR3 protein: CASSLGTSGSTGANVLTF. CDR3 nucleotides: TGTGCCAGCAGCCTCGGGACTAGCGGGAGTACTGGGGCCAACGTCCTGACTTTC.

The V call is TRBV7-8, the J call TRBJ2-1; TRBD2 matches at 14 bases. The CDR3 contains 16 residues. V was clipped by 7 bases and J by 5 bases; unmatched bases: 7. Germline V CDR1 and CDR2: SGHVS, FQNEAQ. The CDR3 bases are TGTGCCAGCATCAGGGGGACTAGCGGGAGTCACAATGAGCAGTTCTTC. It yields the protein CASIRGTSGSHNEQFF.

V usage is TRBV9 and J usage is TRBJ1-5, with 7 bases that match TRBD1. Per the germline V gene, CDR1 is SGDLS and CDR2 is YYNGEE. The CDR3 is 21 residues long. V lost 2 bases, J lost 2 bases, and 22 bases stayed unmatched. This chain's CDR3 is CASSVTRDSPKVPYRNQPQHF. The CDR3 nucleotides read TGTGCCAGCAGCGTCACCCGGGACAGTCCGAAAGTACCGTACCGCAATCAGCCCCAGCATTTT. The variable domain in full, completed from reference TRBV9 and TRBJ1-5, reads DSGVTQTPKHLITATGQRVTLRCSPRSGDLSVYWYQQSLDQGLQFLIQYYNGEERAKGNILERFSAQQFPDLHSELNLSSLELGDSALYFCASSVTRDSPKVPYRNQPQHFGDGTRLSIL.

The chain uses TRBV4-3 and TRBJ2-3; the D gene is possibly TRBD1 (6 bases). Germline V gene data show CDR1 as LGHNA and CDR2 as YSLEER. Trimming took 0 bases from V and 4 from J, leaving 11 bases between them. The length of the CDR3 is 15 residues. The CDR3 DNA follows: TGCGCCAGCAGCCAAGATTGGGCAGGGGCAGATACGCAGTATTTT. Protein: CASSQDWAGADTQYF.

The CDR3 DNA follows: TGTGCCAGCAGTTCCGACAGGGGCACCTACGAGCAGTACTTC. Amino acid sequence: CASSSDRGTYEQYF. The V and J genes are TRBV28 and TRBJ2-7; 8 bases are shared with TRBD1. Germline V CDR1 and CDR2: MDHEN, SYDVKM. V was pared by 4 bases and J by 2 bases, with 4 bases of the junction left unmatched. The CDR3 contains 14 residues.

CDR3 region: CASSVALYNEQFF. The CDR3, as DNA: TGTGCCAGCAGCGTAGCTCTATACAATGAGCAGTTCTTC. The chain couples TRBV9 to TRBJ2-1; D not certain. CDR1 SGDLS and CDR2 YYNGEE come from the germline V gene. The CDR3 is made up of 13 amino acids. Trimming cost V 0 bases and J 4 bases, with 5 bases left between them.

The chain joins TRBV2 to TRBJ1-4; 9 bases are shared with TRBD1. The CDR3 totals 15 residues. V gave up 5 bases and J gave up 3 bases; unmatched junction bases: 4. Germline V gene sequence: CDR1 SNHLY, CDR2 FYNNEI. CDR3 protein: CASSYRGLANEKLFF. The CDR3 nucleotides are TGTGCCAGCAGTTACAGGGGGCTGGCTAATGAAAAACTGTTTTTT. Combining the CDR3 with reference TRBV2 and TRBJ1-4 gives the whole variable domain EPEVTQTPSHQVTQMGQEVILRCVPISNHLYFYWYRQILGQKVEFLVSFYNNEISEKSEIFDDQFSVERPDGSNFTLKIRSTKLEDSAMYFCASSYRGLANEKLFFGSGTQLSVL.

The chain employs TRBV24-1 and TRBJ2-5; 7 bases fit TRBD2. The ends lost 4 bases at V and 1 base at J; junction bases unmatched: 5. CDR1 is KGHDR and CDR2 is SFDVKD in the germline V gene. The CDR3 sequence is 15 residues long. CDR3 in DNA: TGTGCCACCAGTGACCCGGGACTACCCCAAGAGACCCAGTACTTC. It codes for CATSDPGLPQETQYF.

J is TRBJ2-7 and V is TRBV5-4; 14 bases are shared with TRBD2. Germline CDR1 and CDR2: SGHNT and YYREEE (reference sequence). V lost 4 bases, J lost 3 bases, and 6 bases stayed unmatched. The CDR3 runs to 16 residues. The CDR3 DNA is TGTGCCAGCAGCGCCGGACTAGCGGGGGGCGACTACGAGCAGTACTTC. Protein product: CASSAGLAGGDYEQYF.

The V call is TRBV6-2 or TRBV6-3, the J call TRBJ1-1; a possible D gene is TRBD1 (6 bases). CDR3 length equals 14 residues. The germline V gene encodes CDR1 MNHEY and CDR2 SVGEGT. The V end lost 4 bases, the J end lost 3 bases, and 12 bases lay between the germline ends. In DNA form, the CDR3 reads TGTGCCAGCAGTTCAACAGGGATGGACACTGAAGCTTTCTTT. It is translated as CASSSTGMDTEAFF.

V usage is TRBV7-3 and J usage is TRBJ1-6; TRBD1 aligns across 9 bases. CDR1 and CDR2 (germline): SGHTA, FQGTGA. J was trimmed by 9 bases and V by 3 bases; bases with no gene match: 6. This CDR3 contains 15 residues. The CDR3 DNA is TGTGCCAGCAGCTTCTCAGGACAGGGGAGTTCACCCCTCCACTTT. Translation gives CASSFSGQGSSPLHF. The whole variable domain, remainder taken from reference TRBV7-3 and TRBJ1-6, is GAGVSQTPSNKVTEKGKYVELRCDPISGHTALYWYRQSLGQGPEFLIYFQGTGAADDSGLPNDRFFAVRPEGSVSTLKIQRTERGDSAVYLCASSFSGQGSSPLHFGNGTRLTVT.

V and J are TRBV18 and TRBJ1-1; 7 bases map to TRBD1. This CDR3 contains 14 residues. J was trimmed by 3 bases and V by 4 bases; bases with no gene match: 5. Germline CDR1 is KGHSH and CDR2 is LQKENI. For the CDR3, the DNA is TGTGCCAGCTCACAGCTCGGGACAGACACTGAAGCTTTCTTT. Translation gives CASSQLGTDTEAFF.

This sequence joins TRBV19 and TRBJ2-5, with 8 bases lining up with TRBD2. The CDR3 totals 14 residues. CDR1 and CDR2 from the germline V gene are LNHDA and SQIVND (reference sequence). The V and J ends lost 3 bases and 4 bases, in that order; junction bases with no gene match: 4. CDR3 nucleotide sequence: TGTGCCAGTAGTATTGTAGCGGGGAGAGAGACCCAGTACTTC. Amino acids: CASSIVAGRETQYF.

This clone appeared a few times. The DNA of the CDR3 is TGTGCCAGCACCGTGACTAGCGCTGACACCGGGGAGCTGTTTTTT. It specifies CASTVTSADTGELFF. The chain combines TRBV2 with TRBJ2-2; 8 nucleotides match TRBD2. This CDR3 is 15 amino acids long. Germline CDR1 is SNHLY and CDR2 is FYNNEI. V trimming: 7 bases; J trimming: 3 bases; junction bases outside the gene matches: 7. The full variable domain, its missing parts supplied by reference TRBV2 and TRBJ2-2, is EPEVTQTPSHQVTQMGQEVILRCVPISNHLYFYWYRQILGQKVEFLVSFYNNEISEKSEIFDDQFSVERPDGSNFTLKIRSTKLEDSAMYFCASTVTSADTGELFFGEGSRLTVL.

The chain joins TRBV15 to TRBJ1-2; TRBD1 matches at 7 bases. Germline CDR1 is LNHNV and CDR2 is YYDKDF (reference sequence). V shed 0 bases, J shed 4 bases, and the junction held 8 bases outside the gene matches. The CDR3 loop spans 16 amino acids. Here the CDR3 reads CATSRDPPGQVYGYTF. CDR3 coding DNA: TGTGCCACCAGCAGAGATCCTCCCGGACAGGTCTATGGCTACACCTTC.

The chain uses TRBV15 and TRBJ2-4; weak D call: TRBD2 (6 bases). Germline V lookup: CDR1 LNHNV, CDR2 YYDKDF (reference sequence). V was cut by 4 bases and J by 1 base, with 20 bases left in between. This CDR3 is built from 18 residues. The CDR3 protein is CATSMYGRKDGAKNIQYF. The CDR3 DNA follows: TGTGCCACCAGCATGTACGGGAGAAAGGATGGGGCCAAAAACATTCAGTACTTC.

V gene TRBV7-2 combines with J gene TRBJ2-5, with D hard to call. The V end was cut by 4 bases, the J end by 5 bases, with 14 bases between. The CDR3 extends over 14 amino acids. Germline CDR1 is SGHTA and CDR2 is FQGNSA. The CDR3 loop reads CASSSPGRRETQYF. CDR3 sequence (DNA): TGTGCCAGCAGCTCCCCCGGTCGTCGGGAGACCCAGTACTTC.

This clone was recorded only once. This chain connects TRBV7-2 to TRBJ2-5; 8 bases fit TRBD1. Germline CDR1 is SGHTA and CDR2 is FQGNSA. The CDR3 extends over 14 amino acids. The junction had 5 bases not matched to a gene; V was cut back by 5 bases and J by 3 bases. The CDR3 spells CASSKQGGKETQYF. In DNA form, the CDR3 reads TGTGCCAGCAGCAAACAGGGGGGAAAAGAGACCCAGTACTTC.

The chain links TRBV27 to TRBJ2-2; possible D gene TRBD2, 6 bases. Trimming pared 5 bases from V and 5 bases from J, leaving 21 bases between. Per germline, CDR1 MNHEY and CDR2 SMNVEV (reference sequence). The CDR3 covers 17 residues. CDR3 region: CASSLRPGLISTGELFF. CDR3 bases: TGTGCCAGCAGTCTAAGACCGGGACTGATCTCTACCGGGGAGCTGTTTTTT.

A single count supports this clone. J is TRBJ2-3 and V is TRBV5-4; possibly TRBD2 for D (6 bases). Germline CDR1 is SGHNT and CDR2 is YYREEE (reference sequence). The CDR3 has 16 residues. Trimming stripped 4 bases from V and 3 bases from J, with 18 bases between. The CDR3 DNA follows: TGTGCCAGCAGCGAACCATTCGGGGGTGGGACAGATACGCAGTATTTT. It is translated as CASSEPFGGGTDTQYF.

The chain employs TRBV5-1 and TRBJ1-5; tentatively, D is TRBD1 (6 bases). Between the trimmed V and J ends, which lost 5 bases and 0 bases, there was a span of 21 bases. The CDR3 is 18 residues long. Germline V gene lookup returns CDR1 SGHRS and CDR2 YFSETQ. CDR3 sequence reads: CASRWIAGQKNSNQPQHF. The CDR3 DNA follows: TGCGCCAGCAGATGGATAGCTGGACAGAAAAATAGCAATCAGCCCCAGCATTTT.

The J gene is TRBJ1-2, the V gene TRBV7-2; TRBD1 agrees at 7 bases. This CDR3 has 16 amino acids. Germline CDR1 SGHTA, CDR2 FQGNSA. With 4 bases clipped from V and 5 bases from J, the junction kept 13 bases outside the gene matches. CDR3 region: CASSSRQGRSPYGYTF. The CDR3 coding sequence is TGTGCCAGCAGCTCGCGACAGGGTCGGTCCCCATATGGCTACACCTTC.